Below, one T cell receptor (beta chain) is given with its context. Trimming took off 3 bases at V and 5 bases at J, with 8 bases between the two ends. The CDR3 runs to 13 residues. TCRdb ran MiXCR on the 5' RACE reads and lists one entry per CDR3 protein. The data hold 200,000 to 250,000 distinct CDR3 sequences, with 2.5% to 3.5% observed a single time. This entry belongs to a study of T cells after yellow fever vaccination. The sequence derives from a man between 18 and 29 years old who received the YFV17D yellow fever vaccine. The V call is TRBV12-3 or TRBV12-4, the J call TRBJ1-5; D gene ambiguous. Material: CD4+ T cells sorted from PBMCs, obtained 10 days after the yellow fever booster vaccination. The CDR3, as DNA: TGTGCCAGCAGTTTGGCTTCGTATCAGCCCCAGCATTTT. Its translation is CASSLASYQPQHF.